This TCR beta chain derives from a study of blood T cells in healthy people across ages. Whole-study results and caveats: More naive CD4+ cells and higher diversity marked long-lived donors relative to aged donors. TCR beta diversity, measured per million T cells, fell in a roughly linear way with age. Diversity of TCR beta correlated strongly with naive T cell percentage.

The CDR3 contains 13 residues. V was pared by 0 bases and J by 13 bases, with 11 bases between. CDR1 is SGDLS and CDR2 is YYNGEE in the germline V gene. This clonotype was recorded a few times. Its antigen is not known. A second PCR of 7 to 11 cycles used a sample-barcoded 5' primer and a J-beta primer mix. Sequencing recovered at least 2.5 million CDR3-containing paired-end reads from each sample. TCRdb processed the 5' RACE reads anew with MiXCR; each CDR3 protein has one entry. The table lists around 900,000 distinct CDR3 sequences, about 30% of them singletons, with 17% in the top ten. This clonotype was obtained from a woman aged 80 or older in good health. Sequencing was carried out using blood. The chain is built from TRBV9 and TRBJ1-6; D gene ambiguous. The CDR3 DNA follows: TGTGCCAGCAGCGTAGAAACAGCGGGGCCCCTCCACTTT. It yields the protein CASSVETAGPLHF.